This T cell receptor (beta chain) was captured by sequencing in a study of neurological immune-mediated disorders (dated 2019 in TCRdb). About the investigation overall: Of the approximately 34 multiple sclerosis patients, some 31 had relapsing-remitting MS and 3 had secondary progressive MS. The cohort comprised 65 to 75 subjects: roughly 14 HAM/TSP patients, approximately 34 multiple sclerosis patients and 20 or so healthy controls. Using UMI-based sequencing, the study compared peripheral blood TCR-beta repertoires from patients with HTLV-I-associated myelopathy (HAM/TSP), patients with multiple sclerosis, and healthy controls. The approximately 100 TCR-beta libraries included longitudinal samples, technical triplicates and paired sorted CD4+ and CD8+ T-cell subsets alongside PBMC samples.

This clonotype was observed at least ten times. There is no known antigen for this receptor. It has no much larger one-base neighbor in the sample; base qualities were not kept. Unsorted PBMC libraries were generated from 2 million PBMCs stored in RNAlater at -80 °C until RNA extraction. The multiple sclerosis patients were enrolled in a US clinical protocol that used magnetic resonance imaging to evaluate disease progression. Peripheral blood was subjected to Ficoll-Hypaque density gradient centrifugation to isolate PBMCs, which were then cryopreserved in liquid nitrogen. Between the V and J ends, shortened by 3 bases and 13 bases respectively, the junction contains 13 bases. Including cysteine and phenylalanine, the CDR3 has 13 amino acids. Only the CDR3 DNA is retained, 39 bases long and in frame from the first base. The germline V gene encodes CDR1 SGHNT and CDR2 YENEEA. cDNA was synthesized by template-switch 5'RACE using a primer carrying a 10-nucleotide random unique molecular identifier by which each TCR transcript was tagged. Every sequencing run yielded over 190 million TCR-beta sequences covering 15-18 subjects. Total RNA was extracted with the RNeasy kit. Using the KAPA Real-time Library Amplification kit, TCR-beta VDJ regions were amplified with primers for the TCR constant region and the 5'RACE anchor. A first PCR added sample indexes and Illumina adaptors, after which a second PCR increased the library yield. After purification with Ampure beads, the TCR product of roughly 650 bp was size-selected on a 2% E-gel SizeSelection system. Before pooling, library quality was assessed on a Bioanalyzer, concentration was determined with Qubit, and library quantification was performed with the Kapa Library Quantification kit. Paired-end 2 x 150 bp sequencing of the libraries was performed on an Illumina HiSeq 2500. To increase sequence diversity, about 25-31% phiX was spiked into each library pool. Concerning the study's data processing: Quality-filtered reads were processed with the UMI-based MiGEC pipeline, which removed over 85% of raw TCR sequences during error correction. IMGT germline references were used for aligning VDJ genes, and each clonotype was defined as a unique CDR3 amino acid sequence together with its V-J genes. VDJtools evaluated clonal expansion, Shannon diversity and CDR3 relatedness (CalcPairwiseDistances, ClusterSamples); CLCbio workbench built phylogenetic trees. Using coefficient-of-variation modelling across technical triplicates, the study counted a clone as expanded if it had at least 8 unique UMIs. TCRdb's own reprocessing of the public reads used fastp at Q25 and MiXCR and kept productive beta chains. CDR3 protein sequences are deduplicated, and each keeps its most common genes and DNA. Here the V and J calls rest on TCRdb's processing, not on the authors' analysis. This sample holds about 40,000 distinct CDR3 sequences; 2% to 3% were observed only once. 2% to 3% of the sample is in the top ten clones.

Summary of the overall study and its limitations: TCR clonal expansion was greatest in HAM/TSP patients and smallest in MS patients, who ranked below even healthy controls. In a phylogenetic analysis, the repertoires of 18 out of 34 MS patients fell into a single cluster of related CDR3 sequences, pointing to a possible signature at the repertoire level. Expanded clones from different subjects shared no identical CDR3 amino acid sequences, which suggests that TCR-beta repertoires were private in all groups. No clinical or MRI features were associated with the MS cluster, and the authors said that larger cohorts are needed.

This chain joins TRBV11-3 to TRBJ1-6; TRBD1 could be the D gene, as 5 bases match. The clonotype was recovered from a man aged 45-65 years with multiple sclerosis. The sample consisted of PBMCs. This receptor has the CDR3 CASSLDILKPLHF. The nucleotide sequence reads TGTGCCAGCAGCTTGGACATCCTCAAGCCCCTCCACTTT.